This T cell receptor beta chain was captured by sequencing in a study of T cells in Graves' hyperthyroidism and ophthalmopathy. Newly diagnosed hyperthyroidism, duration under 2 months, in patients aged 18 to 65. Isolation of PBMCs was performed on around 10 ml fresh peripheral blood. Amplified regions were TCR beta CDR3 sequences from RNA transcripts. The HTBI set primed first-round TCR CDR3 RT-PCR. TCRdb ran MiXCR on the multiplex PCR reads and lists one entry per CDR3 protein. The table shows about 420,000 distinct CDR3 sequences, with roughly 13% occurring only once. Points on this clonotype: Its cognate antigen is unknown.

General study results and limits: Blood also contained most expanded thyroid clonotypes above 0.001.

V gave up 0 bases and J gave up 10 bases; unmatched junction bases: 9. The CDR3 length is 15 residues. Germline CDR1 reads LGHNA; CDR2 reads YNFKEQ. The receptor comes from a woman in her late teens or twenties with Graves' hyperthyroidism. The chain couples TRBV4-2 to TRBJ1-1; 9 positions agree with TRBD1. Sequenced material: blood. The CDR3 region has the DNA TGTGCCAGCAGCCAAGAGACCGGGACAGGGTGGAGAGCTTTCTTT. It encodes CASSQETGTGWRAFF.